One TCR beta chain is described in this entry. Its antigen is unidentified. The diagnostic criteria were recently defined, and patients with Susac syndrome met them for definite or probable disease. The entry originates in a study of CD8 T cells in Susac syndrome. For the study at large: At blood draw, Susac syndrome patients were therapy-naive, on corticosteroids, or on intravenous immunoglobulin alone. Findings of the study overall: Clonal expansion was not observed in the Susac syndrome CD4+ T cell repertoires.

RNA was extracted with the RNeasy kit, and a quantity of 0.5 to 1 ug was reverse transcribed using random hexamers. The authors amplified TCR beta CDR3 across 54 Vbeta and 13 Jbeta using immunoSEQ multiplex PCR. One entry per CDR3 protein, called by TCRdb with MiXCR from the immunoSEQ multiplex PCR reads. Of over 120,000 distinct CDR3 sequences listed, 85% to 95% are singletons. The receptor comes from a human donor with Susac syndrome. Sequenced sample: CD4+ T cells from PBMCs.

The CDR3 sequence is CASSRGSFTEAFF. CDR3 DNA: TGTGCCAGCAGTAGGGGTTCGTTTACTGAAGCTTTCTTT. This chain uses TRBV27 with TRBJ1-1; possible D gene TRBD1, 5 bases. CDR3 length: 13 residues. With 5 bases removed from V and 5 bases from J, the gap between germline ends came to 12 bases. The germline V gene has CDR1 MNHEY and CDR2 SMNVEV (reference sequence).